The TCR beta chain described here comes from a study of blood T cell repertoires in COVID-19. On the study more broadly: Samples came from the United States, Italy and Spain, spanning acute and convalescent COVID-19. The analysed material was cDNA or gDNA that came from T cells, B-cell-depleted T cells, or PBMCs.

Germline V gene sequence: CDR1 SGHNT, CDR2 YYREEE (reference sequence). Trimming pared 0 bases from V and 4 bases from J, leaving 7 bases between. This CDR3 region has 13 residues. As originally analysed: Estimates of nucleated cell counts were drawn from the amplification of reference gene primers. Sequencing used immunoSEQ multiplex PCR; TCRdb keeps in-frame clones, though not all of them. V, J and clone size were drawn from that table, and D and trimming were deduced from the DNA. The sample holds 200,000 to 300,000 clones, around 90% seen once. The sequence came from a man aged 18-30 years with active or convalescent COVID-19. Specimen: peripheral blood. The chain joins TRBV5-4 to TRBJ1-2; no firm D call. CDR3 sequence reads: CASSLGGAYGYTF. The CDR3 DNA reads as TGTGCCAGCAGCTTGGGGGGAGCCTATGGCTACACCTTC.